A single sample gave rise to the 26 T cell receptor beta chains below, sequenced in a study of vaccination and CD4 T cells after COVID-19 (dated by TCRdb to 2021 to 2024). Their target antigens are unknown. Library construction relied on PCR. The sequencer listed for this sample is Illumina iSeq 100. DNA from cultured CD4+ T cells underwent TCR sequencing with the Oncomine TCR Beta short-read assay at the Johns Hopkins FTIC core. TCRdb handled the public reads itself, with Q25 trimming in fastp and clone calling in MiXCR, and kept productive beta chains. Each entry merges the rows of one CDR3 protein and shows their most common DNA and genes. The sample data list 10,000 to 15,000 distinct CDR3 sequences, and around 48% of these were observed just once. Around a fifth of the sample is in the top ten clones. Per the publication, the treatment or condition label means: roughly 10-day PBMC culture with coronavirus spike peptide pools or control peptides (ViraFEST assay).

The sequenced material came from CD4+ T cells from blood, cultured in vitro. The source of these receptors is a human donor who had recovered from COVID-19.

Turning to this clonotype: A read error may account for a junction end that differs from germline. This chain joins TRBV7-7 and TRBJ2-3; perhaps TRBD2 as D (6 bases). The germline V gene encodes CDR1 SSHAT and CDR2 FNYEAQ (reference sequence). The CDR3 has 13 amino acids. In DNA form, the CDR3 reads TGTGCTAGCAGCCCCTCGGGAGCAGATACGCAGTATTTT. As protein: CASSPSGADTQYF.

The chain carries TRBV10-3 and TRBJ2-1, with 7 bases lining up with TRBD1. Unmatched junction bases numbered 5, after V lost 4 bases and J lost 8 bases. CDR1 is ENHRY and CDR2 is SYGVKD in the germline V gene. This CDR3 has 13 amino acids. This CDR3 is CAISVRQGDEQFF. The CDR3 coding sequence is TGTGCCATCAGTGTTCGACAGGGTGATGAGCAGTTCTTC.

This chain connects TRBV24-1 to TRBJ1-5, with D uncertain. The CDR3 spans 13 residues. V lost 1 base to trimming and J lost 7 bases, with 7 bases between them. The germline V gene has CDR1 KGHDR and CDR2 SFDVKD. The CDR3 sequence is CATSDFLGQPQHF. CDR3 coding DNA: TGTGCCACCAGTGATTTCCTGGGGCAGCCCCAGCATTTT.

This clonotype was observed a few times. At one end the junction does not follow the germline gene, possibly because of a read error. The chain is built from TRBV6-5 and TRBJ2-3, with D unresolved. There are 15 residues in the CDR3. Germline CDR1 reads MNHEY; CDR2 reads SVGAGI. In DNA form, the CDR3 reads TGTGCCAGCAGCTACTTGCAGGCGAGCACAGATACGCAGTATTTT. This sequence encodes CASSYLQASTDTQYF.

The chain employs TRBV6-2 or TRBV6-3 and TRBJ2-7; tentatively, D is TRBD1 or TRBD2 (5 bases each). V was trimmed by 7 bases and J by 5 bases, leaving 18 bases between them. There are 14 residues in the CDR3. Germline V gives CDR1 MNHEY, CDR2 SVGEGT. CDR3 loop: CASTPSGAGNEQYF. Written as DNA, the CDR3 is TGTGCCAGCACCCCTTCCGGGGCCGGGAACGAGCAGTACTTC.

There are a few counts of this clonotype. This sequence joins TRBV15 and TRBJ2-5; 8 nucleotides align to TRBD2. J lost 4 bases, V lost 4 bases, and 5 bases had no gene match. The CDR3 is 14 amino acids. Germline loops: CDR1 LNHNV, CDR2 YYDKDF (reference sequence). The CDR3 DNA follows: TGTGCCACCAGCATTGCGGGAGGTCTAGAGACCCAGTACTTC. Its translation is CATSIAGGLETQYF.

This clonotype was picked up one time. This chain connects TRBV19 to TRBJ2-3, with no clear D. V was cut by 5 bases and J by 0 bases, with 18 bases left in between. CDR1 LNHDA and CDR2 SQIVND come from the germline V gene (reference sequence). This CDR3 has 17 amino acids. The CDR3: CASSPPPGGYSTDTQYF. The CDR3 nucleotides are TGTGCCAGTAGTCCCCCGCCTGGCGGCTATAGCACAGATACGCAGTATTTT.

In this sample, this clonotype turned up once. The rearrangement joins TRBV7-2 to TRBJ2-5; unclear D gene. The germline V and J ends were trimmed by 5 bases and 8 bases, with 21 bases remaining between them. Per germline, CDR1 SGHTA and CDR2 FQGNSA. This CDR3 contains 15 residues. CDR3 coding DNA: TGTGCCAGCAGCCCCCCCCGGGCTGCGGCTGGAACCCAGTACTTC. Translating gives CASSPPRAAAGTQYF. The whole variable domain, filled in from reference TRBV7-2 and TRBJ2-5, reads GAGVSQSPSNKVTEKGKDVELRCDPISGHTALYWYRQSLGQGLEFLIYFQGNSAPDKSGLPSDRFSAERTGGSVSTLTIQRTQQEDSAVYLCASSPPRAAAGTQYFGPGTRLLVL.

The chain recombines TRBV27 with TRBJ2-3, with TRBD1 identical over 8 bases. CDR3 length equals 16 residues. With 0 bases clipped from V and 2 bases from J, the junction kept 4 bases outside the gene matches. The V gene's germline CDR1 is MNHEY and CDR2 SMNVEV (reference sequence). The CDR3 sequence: CASSLSGTGITDTQYF. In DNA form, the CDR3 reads TGTGCCAGCAGTTTATCCGGGACAGGCATCACAGATACGCAGTATTTT.

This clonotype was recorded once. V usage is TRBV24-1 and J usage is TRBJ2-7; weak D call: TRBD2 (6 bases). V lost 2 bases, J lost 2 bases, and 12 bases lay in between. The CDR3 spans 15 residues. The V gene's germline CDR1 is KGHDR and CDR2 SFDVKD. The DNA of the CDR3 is TGTGCCACCAGTGATTCTGGGGGACTTGCCTACGAGCAGTACTTC. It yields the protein CATSDSGGLAYEQYF.

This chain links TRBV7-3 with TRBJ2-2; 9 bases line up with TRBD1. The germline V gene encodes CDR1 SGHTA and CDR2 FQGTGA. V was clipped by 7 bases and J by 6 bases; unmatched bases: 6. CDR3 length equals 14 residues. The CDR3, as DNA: TGTGCCAGCAACCTACAGGGGGCGTCCGGGGAGCTGTTTTTT. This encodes CASNLQGASGELFF.

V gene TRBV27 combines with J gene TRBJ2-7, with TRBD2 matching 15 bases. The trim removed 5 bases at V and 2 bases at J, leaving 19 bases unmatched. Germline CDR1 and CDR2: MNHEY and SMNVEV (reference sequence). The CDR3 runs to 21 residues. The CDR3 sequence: CASSPTGQGTWTSGRAYEQYF. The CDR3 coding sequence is TGTGCCAGCAGTCCTACAGGACAGGGAACATGGACTAGCGGGAGGGCCTACGAGCAGTACTTC.

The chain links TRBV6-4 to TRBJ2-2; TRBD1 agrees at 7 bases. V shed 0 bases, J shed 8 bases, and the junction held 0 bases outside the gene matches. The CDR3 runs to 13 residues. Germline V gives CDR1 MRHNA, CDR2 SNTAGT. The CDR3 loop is CASSDSDRGELFF. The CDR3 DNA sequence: TGTGCCAGCAGTGACTCGGACAGGGGGGAGCTGTTTTTT.

CDR3 sequence (DNA): TGTGCCAGCAGTCTAGGCTCCGTGCTATATAGCAATCAGCCCCAGCATTTT. Amino acids: CASSLGSVLYSNQPQHF. This chain connects TRBV28 to TRBJ1-5; no reliable D call. The V end was cut by 5 bases, the J end by 0 bases, with 17 bases between. The CDR3 spans 17 residues. The germline gives CDR1 MDHEN, CDR2 SYDVKM.

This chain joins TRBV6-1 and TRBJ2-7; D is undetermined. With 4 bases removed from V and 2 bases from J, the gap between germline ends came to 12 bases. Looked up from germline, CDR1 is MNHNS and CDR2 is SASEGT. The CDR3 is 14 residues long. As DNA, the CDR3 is TGTGCCAGCAGTGCTGATAGTAGGGCCTACGAGCAGTACTTC. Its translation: CASSADSRAYEQYF.

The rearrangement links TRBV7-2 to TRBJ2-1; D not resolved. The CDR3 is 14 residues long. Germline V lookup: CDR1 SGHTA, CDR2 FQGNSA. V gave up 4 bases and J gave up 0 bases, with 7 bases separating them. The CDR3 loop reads CASSYRGSYNEQFF. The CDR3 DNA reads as TGTGCCAGCAGCTATCGAGGCTCCTACAATGAGCAGTTCTTC.

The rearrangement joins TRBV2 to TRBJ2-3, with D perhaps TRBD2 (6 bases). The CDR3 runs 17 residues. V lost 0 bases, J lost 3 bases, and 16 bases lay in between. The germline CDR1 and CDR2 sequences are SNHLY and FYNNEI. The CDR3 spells CASSEARGGTRTDTQYF. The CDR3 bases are TGTGCCAGCAGTGAAGCGCGTGGGGGGACCCGGACAGATACGCAGTATTTT.

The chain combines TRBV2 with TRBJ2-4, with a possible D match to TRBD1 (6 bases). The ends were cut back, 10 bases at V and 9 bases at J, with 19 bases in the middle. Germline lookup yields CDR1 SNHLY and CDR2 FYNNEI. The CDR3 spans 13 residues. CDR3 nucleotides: TGTGCCACAAAAAGGCCCCAGGGGTTCATTCAGTACTTC. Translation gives CATKRPQGFIQYF.

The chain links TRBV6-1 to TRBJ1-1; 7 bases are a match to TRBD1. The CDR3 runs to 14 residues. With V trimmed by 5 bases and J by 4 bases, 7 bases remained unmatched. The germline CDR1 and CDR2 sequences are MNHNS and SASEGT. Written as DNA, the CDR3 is TGTGCCAGCAGTCCCGGACAGGAATCCACTGAAGCTTTCTTT. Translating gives CASSPGQESTEAFF.

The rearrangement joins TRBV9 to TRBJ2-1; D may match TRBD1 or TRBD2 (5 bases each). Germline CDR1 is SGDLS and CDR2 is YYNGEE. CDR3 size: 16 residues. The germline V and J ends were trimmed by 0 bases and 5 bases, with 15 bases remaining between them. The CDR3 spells CASSVGTGRKDNEQFF. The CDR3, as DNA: TGTGCCAGCAGCGTAGGGACGGGGCGTAAAGACAATGAGCAGTTCTTC.

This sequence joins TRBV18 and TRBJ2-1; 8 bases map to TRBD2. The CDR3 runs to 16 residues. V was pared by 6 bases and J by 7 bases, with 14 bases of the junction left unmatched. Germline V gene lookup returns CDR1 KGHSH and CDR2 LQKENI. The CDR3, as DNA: TGTGCCAGCTCCCCCAGCGGAGCGGGAGCTGGAAATGAGCAGTTCTTC. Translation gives CASSPSGAGAGNEQFF.

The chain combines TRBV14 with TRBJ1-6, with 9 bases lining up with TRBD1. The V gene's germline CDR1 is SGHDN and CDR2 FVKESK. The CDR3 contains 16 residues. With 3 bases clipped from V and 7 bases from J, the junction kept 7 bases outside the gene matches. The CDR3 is CASSQRGTGYNSPLHF. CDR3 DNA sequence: TGTGCCAGCAGCCAGAGAGGGACAGGGTACAATTCACCCCTCCACTTT.

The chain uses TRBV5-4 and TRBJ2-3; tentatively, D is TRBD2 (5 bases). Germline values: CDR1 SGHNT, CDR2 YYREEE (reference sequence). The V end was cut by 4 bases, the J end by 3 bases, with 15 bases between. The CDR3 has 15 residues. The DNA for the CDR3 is TGTGCCAGCAGCCCGGGTCGGGGTAAGACAGATACGCAGTATTTT. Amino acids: CASSPGRGKTDTQYF.

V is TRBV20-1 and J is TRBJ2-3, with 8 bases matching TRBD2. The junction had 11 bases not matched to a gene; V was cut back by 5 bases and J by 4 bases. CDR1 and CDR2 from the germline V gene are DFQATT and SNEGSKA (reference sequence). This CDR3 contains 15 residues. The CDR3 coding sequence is TGCAGTGCTCCCTTGGGAGCGGGAGCCCCAGATACGCAGTATTTT. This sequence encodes CSAPLGAGAPDTQYF.

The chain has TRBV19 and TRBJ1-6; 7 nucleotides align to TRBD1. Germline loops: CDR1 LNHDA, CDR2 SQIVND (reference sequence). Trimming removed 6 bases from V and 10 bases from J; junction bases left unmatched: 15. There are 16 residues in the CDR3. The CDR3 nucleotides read TGTGCCAGTAGGCCCACGACAGGGACGATTTTCTCACCCCTCCACTTT. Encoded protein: CASRPTTGTIFSPLHF.

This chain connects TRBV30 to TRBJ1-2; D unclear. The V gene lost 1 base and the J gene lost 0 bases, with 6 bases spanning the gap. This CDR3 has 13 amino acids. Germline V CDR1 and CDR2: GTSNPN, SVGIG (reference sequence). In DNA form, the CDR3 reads TGTGCCTGGAGTGACGGTCCTAACTATGGCTACACCTTC. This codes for CAWSDGPNYGYTF.